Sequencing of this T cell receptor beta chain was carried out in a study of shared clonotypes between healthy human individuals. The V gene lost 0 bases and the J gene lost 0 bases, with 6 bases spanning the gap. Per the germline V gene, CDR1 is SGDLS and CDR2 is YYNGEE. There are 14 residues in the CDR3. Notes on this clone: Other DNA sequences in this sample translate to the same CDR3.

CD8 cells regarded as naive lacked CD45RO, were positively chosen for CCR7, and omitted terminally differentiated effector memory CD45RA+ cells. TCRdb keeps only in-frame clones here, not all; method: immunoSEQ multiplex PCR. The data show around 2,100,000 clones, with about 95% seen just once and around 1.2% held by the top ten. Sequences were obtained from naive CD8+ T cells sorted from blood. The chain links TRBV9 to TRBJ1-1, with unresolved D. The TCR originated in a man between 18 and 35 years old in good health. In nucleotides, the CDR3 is TGTGCCAGCAGCGTAGCTGGGTTGAACACTGAAGCTTTCTTT. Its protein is CASSVAGLNTEAFF. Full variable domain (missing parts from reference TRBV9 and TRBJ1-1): DSGVTQTPKHLITATGQRVTLRCSPRSGDLSVYWYQQSLDQGLQFLIQYYNGEERAKGNILERFSAQQFPDLHSELNLSSLELGDSALYFCASSVAGLNTEAFFGQGTRLTVV.